This entry lists 7 T cell receptor beta chains sequenced from one sample in a study of response to subunit inactivated influenza vaccine. MiXCR, run by TCRdb on the RT-PCR reads, gives a single entry per CDR3 protein. The sample holds roughly 500,000 distinct CDR3 sequences, 15% to 20% seen once. The starting material was CD4+ T cells sorted from PBMCs, obtained roughly 24 months after vaccination. All receptors come from a man aged 50 to 69 who received an inactivated influenza vaccine.

V and J are TRBV7-2 and TRBJ1-2; 8 nucleotides align to TRBD1. Per germline, CDR1 SGHTA and CDR2 FQGNSA. V shed 4 bases and J 3 bases; nucleotides not matched to a gene: 7. The CDR3 sequence is 15 residues long. In DNA, the CDR3 is TGTGCCAGCAGCTCACAAGGACAGGGTTACTATGGCTACACCTTC. The encoded protein is CASSSQGQGYYGYTF.

The table lists this clonotype with a few counts. V is TRBV20-1 and J is TRBJ1-1; a possible D gene is TRBD1 (5 bases). Germline V lookup: CDR1 DFQATT, CDR2 SNEGSKA (reference sequence). Trimming shortened V by 0 bases and J by 5 bases, and 13 bases separated the two germline ends. This CDR3 has 14 amino acids. Written as DNA, the CDR3 is TGCAGTGCTAGAGATCCCGCAGGGAGTACTGAAGCTTTCTTT. Translation: CSARDPAGSTEAFF.

Only a few counts were recorded for this clonotype. The rearrangement uses TRBV20-1 and TRBJ1-5, with a weak D call TRBD1 (5 bases). The CDR3 length is 12 residues. Per the germline V gene, CDR1 is DFQATT and CDR2 is SNEGSKA (reference sequence). The CDR3 DNA follows: TGCAGCGCACTAGGGGGCAATCAGCCCCAGCATTTT. Protein sequence: CSALGGNQPQHF.

This clonotype was observed at least ten times. This chain uses TRBV18 with TRBJ2-1, with TRBD1 matching 9 bases. This CDR3 is built from 14 residues. Germline lookup yields CDR1 KGHSH and CDR2 LQKENI. With 4 bases clipped from V and 7 bases from J, the junction kept 5 bases outside the gene matches. CDR3 residues: CASSQLTGGNEQFF. The CDR3 nucleotides read TGTGCCAGCTCACAGTTGACAGGGGGGAATGAGCAGTTCTTC.

The rearrangement uses TRBV7-2 and TRBJ1-5; D is unclear. The CDR3 sequence is 17 residues long. The germline V gene encodes CDR1 SGHTA and CDR2 FQGNSA. V lost 5 bases and J lost 0, with 17 bases in between. The CDR3 loop is CASSRRPIYYSNQPQHF. DNA for the CDR3: TGTGCCAGCAGCCGACGACCGATCTACTATAGCAATCAGCCCCAGCATTTT.

This chain links TRBV19 with TRBJ1-1, with D hard to call. V lost 0 bases and J lost 1, with 6 bases in between. The germline V gene encodes CDR1 LNHDA and CDR2 SQIVND (reference sequence). This CDR3 region has 14 residues. The CDR3 spells CASSIDRRNTEAFF. The CDR3 DNA sequence: TGTGCCAGTAGTATAGACAGGAGGAACACTGAAGCTTTCTTT.

The chain couples TRBV28 to TRBJ2-7; D is possibly TRBD2 (6 bases). The V and J ends lost 7 bases and 0 bases respectively, with 16 bases between them. This CDR3 is built from 15 residues. Germline CDR1 MDHEN, CDR2 SYDVKM. The CDR3 loop is CASTLSGSTSYEQYF. The CDR3 DNA is TGTGCCAGCACTCTAAGCGGGTCGACCTCCTACGAGCAGTACTTC.